The 8 T cell receptor beta chains below all came from one sample that was sequenced in a study of early stage breast cancer tumors. The repertoire was sequenced with immunoSEQ multiplex PCR; TCRdb's copy has only in-frame clones and lacks some. The data show about 63,000 clones, 65% to 80% seen once. The sample comprised blood. These receptors originate from a person aged 25 to 39 with breast cancer.

The chain is built from TRBV5-1 and TRBJ2-1; 9 bases are a match to TRBD2. Germline V gene sequence: CDR1 SGHRS, CDR2 YFSETQ. CDR3 length: 16 amino acids. Unmatched junction bases numbered 4, after V lost 0 bases and J lost 3 bases. CDR3 region: CASSLVRLAVYNEQFF. The CDR3 DNA reads as TGCGCCAGCAGCTTGGTTAGACTAGCGGTCTACAATGAGCAGTTCTTC. Filled out from reference TRBV5-1 and TRBJ2-1, the complete variable domain reads KAGVTQTPRYLIKTRGQQVTLSCSPISGHRSVSWYQQTPGQGLQFLFEYFSETQRNKGNFPGRFSGRQFSNSRSEMNVSTLELGDSALYLCASSLVRLAVYNEQFFGPGTRLTVL.

This clone appeared a single time. Written as DNA, the CDR3 is TGTGCCAGCAGCCAAGAAACAGGTCAAGAGACCCAGTACTTC. It is translated as CASSQETGQETQYF. The chain combines TRBV14 with TRBJ2-5, with D possibly TRBD1 on 5 matching bases. From germline, CDR1 is SGHDN and CDR2 FVKESK. Trimming cost V 0 bases and J 2 bases, with 7 bases left between them. This CDR3 region has 14 residues.

The V call is TRBV7-2, the J call TRBJ2-5; weak D call: TRBD2 (5 bases). Germline V gives CDR1 SGHTA, CDR2 FQGNSA. V lost 5 bases and J 6 bases, leaving 13 bases between the germline ends. The CDR3 length is 13 residues. CDR3 DNA sequence: TGTGCCAGCAGCGCTGGATCGGGGAAGACCCAGTACTTC. This sequence encodes CASSAGSGKTQYF.

The genes are TRBV6-1 and TRBJ1-2; no firm D call. The ends were cut back, 1 base at V and 4 bases at J, with 13 bases in the middle. CDR1 is MNHNS and CDR2 is SASEGT in the germline V gene. This CDR3 has 15 residues. The CDR3: CASSEVGGPTYGYTF. The DNA for the CDR3 is TGTGCCAGCAGTGAAGTTGGAGGTCCGACCTATGGCTACACCTTC.

This clone was counted a few times. The V call is TRBV4-3, the J call TRBJ2-4, with 11 bases aligning to TRBD2. CDR1 is LGHNA, CDR2 YSLEER, per germline. Trimming took 0 bases from V and 5 from J; bases not matched to a gene: 15. The CDR3 covers 20 residues. The CDR3 is CASSQEAVIAGGPSENIQYF. As DNA, the CDR3 is TGCGCCAGCAGCCAAGAAGCGGTAATAGCGGGAGGGCCTAGTGAAAACATTCAGTACTTC.

The chain employs TRBV5-1 and TRBJ2-2; TRBD2 matches 7 bases. CDR1 is SGHRS, CDR2 YFSETQ, per germline. V shed 1 base and J 2 bases; nucleotides not matched to a gene: 5. The CDR3 is 16 residues long. The DNA for the CDR3 is TGCGCCAGCAGCTTGACCGGGACTATAAACACCGGGGAGCTGTTTTTT. It codes for CASSLTGTINTGELFF. The complete variable domain, with remaining parts taken from reference TRBV5-1 and TRBJ2-2, reads KAGVTQTPRYLIKTRGQQVTLSCSPISGHRSVSWYQQTPGQGLQFLFEYFSETQRNKGNFPGRFSGRQFSNSRSEMNVSTLELGDSALYLCASSLTGTINTGELFFGEGSRLTVL.

The J gene is TRBJ2-5, the V gene TRBV9; perhaps D is TRBD1 or TRBD2 (5 bases each). Trimming took off 0 bases at V and 0 bases at J, with 18 bases between the two ends. This CDR3 contains 18 residues. The germline V gene has CDR1 SGDLS and CDR2 YYNGEE. The CDR3 DNA reads TGTGCCAGCAGCGTAGAGACGGGACCGATACTGTACCAAGAGACCCAGTACTTC. Encoded protein: CASSVETGPILYQETQYF.

The CDR3: CSVGMDGTEAFF. DNA of the CDR3: TGCAGCGTTGGGATGGACGGCACTGAAGCTTTCTTT. This rearrangement joins TRBV29-1 to TRBJ1-1; D is uncertain. Trimming removed 4 bases from V and 4 bases from J, with 10 bases in between. In germline, CDR1 is SQVTM, CDR2 ANQGSEA. The CDR3 is made up of 12 amino acids. Supplemented by reference TRBV29-1 and TRBJ1-1, the full variable domain reads SAVISQKPSRDICQRGTSLTIQCQVDSQVTMMFWYRQQPGQSLTLIATANQGSEATYESGFVIDKFPISRPNLTFSTLTVSNMSPEDSSIYLCSVGMDGTEAFFGQGTRLTVV.